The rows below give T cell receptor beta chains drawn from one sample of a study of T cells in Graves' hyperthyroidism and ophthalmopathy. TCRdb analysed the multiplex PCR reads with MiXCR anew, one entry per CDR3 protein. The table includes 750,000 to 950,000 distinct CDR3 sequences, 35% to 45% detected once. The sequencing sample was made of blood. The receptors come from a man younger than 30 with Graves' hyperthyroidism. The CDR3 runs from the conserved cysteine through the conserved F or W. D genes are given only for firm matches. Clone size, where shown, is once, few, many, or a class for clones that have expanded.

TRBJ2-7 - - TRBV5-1 CASSLDLQDYEQYF TGCGCCAGCAGCTTGGATCTACAGGACTACGAGCAGTACTTC
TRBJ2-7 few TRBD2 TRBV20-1 CSPHAPSGPYEQYF TGCAGTCCCCACGCTCCTAGCGGTCCCTACGAGCAGTACTTC
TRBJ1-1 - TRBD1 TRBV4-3 CASSQGTTGLDEAFF TGCGCCAGCAGCCAAGGTACGACAGGGCTAGATGAAGCTTTCTTT
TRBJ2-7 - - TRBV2 CASSQVEYEQYF TGTGCCAGCAGCCAAGTCGAATACGAGCAGTACTTC
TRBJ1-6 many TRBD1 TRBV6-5 CASSYSGTGASPLHF TGTGCCAGCAGTTATTCCGGGACAGGGGCTTCACCCCTCCACTTT
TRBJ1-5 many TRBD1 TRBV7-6 CASSLRTGGGQPQHF TGTGCCAGCAGCTTGCGGACAGGGGGCGGTCAGCCCCAGCATTTT
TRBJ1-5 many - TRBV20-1 CSATDGNQPQHF TGCAGTGCAACGGACGGAAATCAGCCCCAGCATTTT
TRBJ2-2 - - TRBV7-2 CASSQEGYGELFF TGCGCCAGCAGCCAAGAGGGGTACGGGGAGCTGTTTTTT
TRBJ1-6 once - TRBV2 CASPYEVTNSPLHF TGTGCCAGCCCCTACGAGGTGACAAATTCACCCCTCCACTTT
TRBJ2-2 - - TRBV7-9 CASSQETTGELFF TGTGCCAGCAGCCAAGAAACTACCGGGGAGCTGTTTTTT
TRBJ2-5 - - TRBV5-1 CASSYAELAGKETQYF TGCGCCAGCAGCTACGCCGAACTAGCCGGAAAGGAGACCCAGTACTTC
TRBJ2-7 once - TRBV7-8 CASSPRPRGVYEQYF TGTGCCAGCAGCCCCCGCCCCAGGGGGGTATACGAGCAGTACTTC
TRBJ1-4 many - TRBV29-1 CSVDEAGTNEKLFF TGCAGCGTTGATGAGGCAGGGACTAATGAAAAACTGTTTTTT
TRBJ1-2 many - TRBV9 CASSSQANYGYTF TGTGCCAGCAGCTCACAGGCTAACTATGGCTACACCTTC
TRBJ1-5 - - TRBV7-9 CASSLGQGHSSNQPQHF TGTGCCAGCAGCTTGGGGCAGGGACACAGCAGCAATCAGCCCCAGCATTTT
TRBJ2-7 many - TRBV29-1 CSVVSLAVTTYEQYF TGCAGCGTTGTTTCCCTAGCCGTTACAACCTACGAGCAGTACTTC
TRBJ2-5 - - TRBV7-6 CASSLVRQYQETQYF TGTGCCAGCAGCTTAGTACGGCAGTACCAAGAGACCCAGTACTTC
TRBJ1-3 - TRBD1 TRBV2 CASSFTGERNTIYF TGTGCCAGCAGCTTTACAGGGGAGAGAAACACCATATATTTT
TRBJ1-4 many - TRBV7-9 CASTPSAGEKLFF TGTGCCAGCACCCCCTCGGCGGGCGAAAAACTGTTTTTT
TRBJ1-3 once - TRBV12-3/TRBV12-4 CASSPVRNTTYF TGTGCCAGCAGTCCAGTGAGGAACACCACATATTTT
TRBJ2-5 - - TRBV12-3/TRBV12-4 CASSAQGSGETQYF TGTGCCAGCAGTGCCCAGGGGTCGGGAGAGACCCAGTACTTC
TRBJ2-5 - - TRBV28 CASETTKGYETQYF TGTGCCAGCGAAACGACAAAAGGGTACGAGACCCAGTACTTC
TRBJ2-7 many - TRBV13 CASSLEASEQYF TGTGCCAGCAGCTTAGAAGCATCCGAGCAGTACTTC